Below, 8 T cell receptor beta chains from the same sample are listed, as sequenced in a study of T cell responses to AZD1222 COVID-19 vaccine. This table comes from immunoSEQ multiplex PCR, and its TCRdb copy is limited to in-frame clones, with some not included. The sample holds about 120,000 clones, around 87% seen once. Sequenced here: peripheral blood, sampled 28 days after the second AZD1222 dose. The receptors shown here come from an adult who received the AZD1222 COVID-19 vaccine.

This clone was picked up a small number of times. The rearrangement uses TRBV28 and TRBJ1-1; D perhaps matches TRBD1 (5 bases). This CDR3 is 12 amino acids long. Germline V CDR1 and CDR2: MDHEN, SYDVKM. With 5 bases removed from V and 10 bases from J, the gap between germline ends came to 14 bases. This CDR3 is CASSRGGVGAFF. Here the CDR3 DNA reads TGTGCCAGCAGTAGGGGAGGGGTTGGAGCTTTCTTT.

In DNA form, the CDR3 reads TGTGCCAGCAGCTCTGGGACAGGGGGTGAGCAGTACTTC. Encoded protein: CASSSGTGGEQYF. The V call is TRBV5-4, the J call TRBJ2-7; 11 bases line up with TRBD1. CDR3 length equals 13 residues. Trimming cost V 3 bases and J 7 bases; bases outside gene matches: 3. Germline V gene data show CDR1 as SGHNT and CDR2 as YYREEE (reference sequence).

This chain uses TRBV18 with TRBJ2-7; TRBD1 matches 10 bases. Germline values: CDR1 KGHSH, CDR2 LQKENI. Germline trimming cut 4 bases from V and 4 bases from J; bases unmatched to any gene: 4. CDR3 size: 14 residues. This chain's CDR3 is CASSRGQGGYEQYF. The CDR3, as DNA: TGTGCCAGCTCACGCGGACAGGGGGGGTACGAGCAGTACTTC. Complete variable domain (other parts from reference TRBV18 and TRBJ2-7): NAGVMQNPRHLVRRRGQEARLRCSPMKGHSHVYWYRQLPEEGLKFMVYLQKENIIDESGMPKERFSAEFPKEGPSILRIQQVVRGDSAAYFCASSRGQGGYEQYFGPGTRLTVT.

The V call is TRBV29-1, the J call TRBJ2-3; the D gene is possibly TRBD2 (5 bases). The germline gives CDR1 SQVTM, CDR2 ANQGSEA. The CDR3 sequence is 11 residues long. Trimming cost V 7 bases and J 6 bases, with 11 bases left between them. CDR3 loop: CSAPIADTQYF. The CDR3 coding sequence is TGCAGCGCTCCCATAGCGGATACGCAGTATTTT.

The chain links TRBV29-1 to TRBJ2-3; 9 bases align to TRBD1. Unmatched junction bases numbered 4, after V lost 4 bases and J lost 2 bases. Looked up from germline, CDR1 is SQVTM and CDR2 is ANQGSEA. CDR3 length: 14 amino acids. CDR3 sequence reads: CSVVRDRATDTQYF. In nucleotides, the CDR3 is TGCAGCGTTGTACGGGACAGGGCCACAGATACGCAGTATTTT.

The gene calls are TRBV6-1 and TRBJ2-7; 7 nucleotides line up with TRBD1. The V segment lost 4 bases and the J segment 1 base; nucleotides outside the gene matches: 7. The CDR3 has 15 amino acids. Germline CDR1 is MNHNS and CDR2 is SASEGT. The CDR3 reads CASSVSGTESYEQYF. As DNA, the CDR3 is TGTGCCAGCAGTGTCTCCGGGACAGAGTCCTACGAGCAGTACTTC.

The chain is built from TRBV30 and TRBJ1-6; D is possibly TRBD1 (6 bases). The CDR3 length is 15 residues. V lost 7 bases to trimming and J lost 0 bases, with 13 bases between them. CDR1 GTSNPN and CDR2 SVGIG come from the germline V gene (reference sequence). The CDR3: CASQGLSSYNSPLHF. DNA for the CDR3: TGTGCCTCCCAGGGGCTAAGCTCCTATAATTCACCCCTCCACTTT.

A few counts support this clone. J is TRBJ1-1 and V is TRBV7-2, with D hard to call. The CDR3 loop spans 13 amino acids. Germline V gives CDR1 SGHTA, CDR2 FQGNSA. V was shortened by 8 bases and J by 0 bases, with 10 bases between the two germline ends. CDR3 nucleotide sequence: TGTGCCAGCGGAGGGCAGCTGAACACTGAAGCTTTCTTT. The encoded protein is CASGGQLNTEAFF.